These T cell receptor beta chains were read from a single sample in a study of Graves' ophthalmopathy and Graves' hyperthyroidism. TCRdb redid the calling of the multiplex PCR reads with MiXCR, one entry per CDR3 protein. The data contain hundreds of thousands of distinct CDR3 sequences, roughly 20% of them singletons. The sequenced sample was peripheral blood. These receptors originate from a woman younger than 30 with stable Graves' hyperthyroidism. Both conserved end residues are trimmed from each CDR3.

V: TRBV9; CDR3: ASSAHLTAASYEQY
V: TRBV12-5; CDR3: ASGLGPSNQPQH
V: TRBV6-5; CDR3: ASSYPGQLNTEAF
V: TRBV6-2/TRBV6-3; CDR3: ASSRGVPKNIQY
V: TRBV5-1; CDR3: ASSLVGVGYTEAF
V: TRBV4-1; CDR3: ASSQGVTRGRTEAF
V: TRBV20-1; CDR3: SAPGGSGGARTDTQY
V: TRBV24-1; CDR3: ATSEGNRGGYT
V: TRBV29-1; CDR3: SSPPAGTESSGANVLT
V: TRBV7-8; CDR3: ASTSGERPQH
V: TRBV7-9; CDR3: ASKGRGGETQY
V: TRBV20-1; CDR3: STYRRGYT
V: TRBV7-8; CDR3: ASSSGGFSYEQY
V: TRBV6-1; CDR3: ASGTNRNTEAF
V: TRBV6-1; CDR3: ASSEWLAGAPQGEQY
V: TRBV6-1; CDR3: ASRPALKGSTEAF
V: TRBV2; CDR3: ASSPSGWPQH
V: TRBV9; CDR3: ASSVSTGTSGSRGEQY
V: TRBV7-2; CDR3: ASAPARRGYT
V: TRBV2; CDR3: ASSTLLAGPSYEQY
V: TRBV29-1; CDR3: SVDRDGYT
V: TRBV20-1; CDR3: SARPTGRYEQY
V: TRBV15; CDR3: ATRQGAYSEAQY
V: TRBV24-1; CDR3: ATSDLFQETQY
V: TRBV30; CDR3: AWSVRPEPETQY
V: TRBV29-1; CDR3: SVTFTNYGYT
V: TRBV28; CDR3: ASTGGGYEQY
V: TRBV28; CDR3: ASSLGPEQY
V: TRBV30; CDR3: AWRTDRGSWYGYT
V: TRBV12-3/TRBV12-4; CDR3: ASNRDSGIEQY
V: TRBV2; CDR3: ASNVNGQNYGYT
V: TRBV10-3; CDR3: AISGQQGSGNTIY
V: TRBV5-1; CDR3: ASSFVWDPTEAF
V: TRBV7-3; CDR3: ASSPGLAGGETRY
V: TRBV6-1; CDR3: ASRPPGQVNTEAF
V: TRBV28; CDR3: ASSFPRAREGPVYEQY
V: TRBV19; CDR3: ASSSSGRWETQY
V: TRBV24-1; CDR3: ATSDAATGGPQPQH
V: TRBV7-8; CDR3: ASSLTGVGGYT
V: TRBV4-2; CDR3: ASSQETSGNTGELF
V: TRBV7-9; CDR3: ASSLEALTGGSPLH
V: TRBV20-1; CDR3: SARVDRAQPQH